These T cell receptor beta chains were read from a single sample in a study of cytomegalovirus exposure and HLA in healthy donors. Produced via immunoSEQ multiplex PCR; TCRdb's table is partial and in-frame only. Here the sample spans approximately 79,000 clones, roughly 72% being singletons. The specimen sequenced was PBMCs. Receptor source: a man between 40 and 49 years old in good health and CMV-seropositive. Each CDR3 is given with its conserved first and last residue. The D gene is left open where the match is weak. Part of the rows lack a size; the others show once, few, many or a class for expanded clones.

clone_size: NA; d_call: NA; j_call: TRBJ2-7; v_call: TRBV2; cdr3_aa: CASRIQGYEQYF; cdr3_nt: TGTGCCAGCAGGATTCAGGGCTACGAGCAGTACTTC
clone_size: NA; d_call: NA; j_call: TRBJ2-1; v_call: TRBV18; cdr3_aa: CASSSESVANEQFF; cdr3_nt: TGTGCCAGCTCCAGCGAGTCAGTTGCCAATGAGCAGTTCTTC
clone_size: NA; d_call: NA; j_call: TRBJ2-5; v_call: TRBV20-1; cdr3_aa: CSASPQETQYF; cdr3_nt: TGCAGTGCCTCCCCGCAAGAGACCCAGTACTTC
clone_size: NA; d_call: TRBD2; j_call: TRBJ2-3; v_call: TRBV4-3; cdr3_aa: CASSPRLAGEADTQYF; cdr3_nt: TGCGCCAGCAGCCCAAGACTAGCGGGGGAGGCAGATACGCAGTATTTT
clone_size: few; d_call: TRBD1; j_call: TRBJ1-1; v_call: TRBV2; cdr3_aa: CASSRTGTTEAFF; cdr3_nt: TGTGCCAGCAGTAGGACAGGGACCACTGAAGCTTTCTTT
clone_size: NA; d_call: TRBD2; j_call: TRBJ2-4; v_call: TRBV4-2; cdr3_aa: CASSPQTSGRIDIQYF; cdr3_nt: TGTGCCAGCAGCCCCCAGACTAGCGGGAGAATTGACATTCAGTACTTC
clone_size: NA; d_call: TRBD2; j_call: TRBJ2-5; v_call: TRBV5-1; cdr3_aa: CASSLAAGGPQETQYF; cdr3_nt: TGCGCCAGCAGCTTGGCAGCGGGGGGGCCCCAAGAGACCCAGTACTTC
clone_size: NA; d_call: NA; j_call: TRBJ2-4; v_call: TRBV29-1; cdr3_aa: CSVEGLAKNIQYF; cdr3_nt: TGCAGCGTCGAGGGACTAGCCAAAAACATTCAGTACTTC
clone_size: NA; d_call: TRBD1; j_call: TRBJ2-3; v_call: TRBV4-1; cdr3_aa: CASSQVPPWTGAEKDTQYF; cdr3_nt: TGCGCCAGCAGCCAAGTCCCTCCCTGGACAGGGGCCGAGAAGGATACGCAGTATTTT
clone_size: NA; d_call: NA; j_call: TRBJ2-5; v_call: TRBV29-1; cdr3_aa: CSVTSGVLETQYF; cdr3_nt: TGCAGCGTCACCTCAGGGGTGTTAGAGACCCAGTACTTC
clone_size: NA; d_call: NA; j_call: TRBJ2-6; v_call: TRBV5-4; cdr3_aa: CASSLSGSGANVLTF; cdr3_nt: TGTGCCAGCAGCTTATCAGGCTCTGGGGCCAACGTCCTGACTTTC